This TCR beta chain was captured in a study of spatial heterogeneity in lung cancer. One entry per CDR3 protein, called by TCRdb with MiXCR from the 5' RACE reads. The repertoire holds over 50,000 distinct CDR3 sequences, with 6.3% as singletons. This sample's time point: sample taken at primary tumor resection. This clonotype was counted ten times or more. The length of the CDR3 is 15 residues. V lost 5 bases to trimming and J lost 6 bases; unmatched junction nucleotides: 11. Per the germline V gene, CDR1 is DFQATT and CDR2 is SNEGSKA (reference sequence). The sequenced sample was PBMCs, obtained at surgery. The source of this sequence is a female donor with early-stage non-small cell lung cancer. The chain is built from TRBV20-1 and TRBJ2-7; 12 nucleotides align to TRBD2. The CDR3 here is CSAGPASGRASEQYF. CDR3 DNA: TGCAGTGCTGGCCCGGCTAGCGGGAGGGCCAGCGAGCAGTACTTC.